This T cell receptor (beta chain) is from a study of blood T cell repertoires in COVID-19. At the level of the study: Nucleic acid was either cDNA or gDNA, and it came from T cells, B-cell-depleted T cells, or PBMCs.

V was trimmed by 4 bases and J by 6 bases, leaving 12 bases between them. The CDR3 runs 14 residues. In the authors' workflow: By means of reference gene primer amplification, nucleated cell counts were estimated. Measured with immunoSEQ multiplex PCR; TCRdb has only the in-frame clones, and not every one. V, J and clone size were drawn from that table, and D and trimming were deduced from the DNA. The sample has under 200,000 clones, roughly four fifths seen once. The TCR was taken from a woman between 35 and 50 years old with acute or convalescent COVID-19. Material: peripheral blood. This chain links TRBV23-1 with TRBJ2-2; no clear D gene. TRBV23-1 is an ORF for which the function is uncertain. The CDR3: CASSPVGASGELFF. The CDR3 bases are TGCGCCAGCAGTCCTGTCGGAGCGTCCGGGGAGCTGTTTTTT.